This TCR beta chain was sequenced for a study of Graves' ophthalmopathy and Graves' hyperthyroidism. The CDR3 spans 16 residues. Germline V gene sequence: CDR1 DFQATT, CDR2 SNEGSKA (reference sequence). V was trimmed by 1 base and J by 3 bases, leaving 16 bases between them. RNA transcripts were the source from which TCR beta CDR3 regions were amplified. A first-round RT-PCR used HTBI primers, followed by a second-round multiplex PCR. TCRdb re-derived calls from the multiplex PCR reads in MiXCR, one entry per CDR3 protein. The data contain some 520,000 distinct CDR3 sequences, around 15% of them singletons. General study findings and limits: Stable hyperthyroidism and ophthalmopathy were told apart by a 13-signature model, which achieved roughly 89% sensitivity and roughly 80% specificity.

This clonotype was detected many times. Its matching antigen is unknown. The receptor comes from a woman in her 30s with Graves' ophthalmopathy. Sequencing used blood. This rearrangement joins TRBV20-1 to TRBJ1-5, with D tentatively TRBD1 (6 bases). For the CDR3, the DNA is TGCAGTGCTAGAGGAGGGGCCGGGGGCAACAATCAGCCCCAGCATTTT. Its protein is CSARGGAGGNNQPQHF.